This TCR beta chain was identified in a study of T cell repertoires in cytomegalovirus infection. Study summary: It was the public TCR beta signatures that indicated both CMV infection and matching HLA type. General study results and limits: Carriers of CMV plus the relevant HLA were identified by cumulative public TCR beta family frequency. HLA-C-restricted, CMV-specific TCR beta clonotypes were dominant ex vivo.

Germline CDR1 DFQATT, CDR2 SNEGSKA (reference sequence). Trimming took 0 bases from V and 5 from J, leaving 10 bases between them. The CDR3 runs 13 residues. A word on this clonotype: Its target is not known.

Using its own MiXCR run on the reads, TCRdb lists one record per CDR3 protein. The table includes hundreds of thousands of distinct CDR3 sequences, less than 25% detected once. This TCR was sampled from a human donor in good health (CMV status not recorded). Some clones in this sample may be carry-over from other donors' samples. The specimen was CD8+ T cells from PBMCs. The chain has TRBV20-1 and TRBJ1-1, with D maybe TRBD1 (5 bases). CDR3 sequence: CSARDMGGTEAFF. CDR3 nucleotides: TGCAGTGCTAGAGATATGGGGGGGACTGAAGCTTTCTTT.